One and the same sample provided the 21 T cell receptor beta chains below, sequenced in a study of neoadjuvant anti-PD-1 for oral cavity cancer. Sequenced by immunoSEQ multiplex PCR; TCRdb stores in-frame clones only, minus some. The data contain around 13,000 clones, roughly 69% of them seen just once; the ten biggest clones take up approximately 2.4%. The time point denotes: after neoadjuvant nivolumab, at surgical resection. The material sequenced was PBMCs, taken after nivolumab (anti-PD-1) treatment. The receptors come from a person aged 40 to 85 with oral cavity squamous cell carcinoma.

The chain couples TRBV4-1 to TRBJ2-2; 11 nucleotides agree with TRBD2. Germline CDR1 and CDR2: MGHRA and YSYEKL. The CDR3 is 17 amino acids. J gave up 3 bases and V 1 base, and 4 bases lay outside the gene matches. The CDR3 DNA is TGCGCCAGCAGCCAAGTAGGGACTAGCGGATACACCGGGGAGCTGTTTTTT. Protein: CASSQVGTSGYTGELFF.

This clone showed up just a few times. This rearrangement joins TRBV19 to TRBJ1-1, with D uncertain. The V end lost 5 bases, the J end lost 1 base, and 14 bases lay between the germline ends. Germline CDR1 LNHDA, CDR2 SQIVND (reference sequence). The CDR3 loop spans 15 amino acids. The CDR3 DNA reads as TGTGCCAGTAGTCAAGACGGGTGGGGGAACACTGAAGCTTTCTTT. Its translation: CASSQDGWGNTEAFF.

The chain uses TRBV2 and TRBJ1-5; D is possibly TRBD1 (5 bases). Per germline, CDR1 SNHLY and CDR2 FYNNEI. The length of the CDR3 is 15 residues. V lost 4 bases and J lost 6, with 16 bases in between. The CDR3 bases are TGTGCCAGCAGTGGGGGGGGACTTTACTCTCAGCCCCAGCATTTT. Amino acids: CASSGGGLYSQPQHF.

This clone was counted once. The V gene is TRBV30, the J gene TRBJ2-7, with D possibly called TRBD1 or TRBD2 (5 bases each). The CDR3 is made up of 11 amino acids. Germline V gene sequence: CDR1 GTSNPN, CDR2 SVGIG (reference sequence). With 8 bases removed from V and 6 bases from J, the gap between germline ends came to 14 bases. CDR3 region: CAGNRGLEQYF. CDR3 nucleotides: TGTGCCGGCAACCGGGGCCTCGAGCAGTACTTC.

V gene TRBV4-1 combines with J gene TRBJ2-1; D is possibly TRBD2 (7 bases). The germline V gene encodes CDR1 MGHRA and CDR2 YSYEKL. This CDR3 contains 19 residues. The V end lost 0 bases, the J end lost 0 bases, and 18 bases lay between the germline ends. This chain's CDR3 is CASSQDGWGGQSSYNEQFF. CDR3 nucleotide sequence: TGCGCCAGCAGCCAAGATGGGTGGGGGGGCCAGAGCTCCTACAATGAGCAGTTCTTC.

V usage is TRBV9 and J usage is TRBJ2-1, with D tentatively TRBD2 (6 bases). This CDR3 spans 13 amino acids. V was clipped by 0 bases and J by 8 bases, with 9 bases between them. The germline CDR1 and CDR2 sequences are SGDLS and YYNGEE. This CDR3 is CASSVAWGDEQFF. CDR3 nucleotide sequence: TGTGCCAGCAGCGTAGCGTGGGGGGATGAGCAGTTCTTC.

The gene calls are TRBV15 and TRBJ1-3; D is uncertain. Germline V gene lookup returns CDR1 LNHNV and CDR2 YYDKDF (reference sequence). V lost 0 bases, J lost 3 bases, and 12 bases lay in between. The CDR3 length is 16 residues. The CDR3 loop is CATSRDKGIVGNTIYF. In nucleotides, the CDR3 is TGTGCCACCAGCAGAGATAAGGGAATCGTTGGAAACACCATATATTTT.

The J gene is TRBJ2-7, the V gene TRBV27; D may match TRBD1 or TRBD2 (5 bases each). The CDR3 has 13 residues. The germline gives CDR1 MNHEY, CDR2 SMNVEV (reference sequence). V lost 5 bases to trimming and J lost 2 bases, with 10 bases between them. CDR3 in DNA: TGTGCCAGCAGTCGGGACCATGCCTACGAGCAGTACTTC. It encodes CASSRDHAYEQYF.

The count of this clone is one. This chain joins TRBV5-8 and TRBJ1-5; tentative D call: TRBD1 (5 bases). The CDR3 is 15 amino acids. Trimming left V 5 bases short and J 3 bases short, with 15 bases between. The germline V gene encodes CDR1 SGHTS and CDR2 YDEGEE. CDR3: CASRGRTGSNQPQHF. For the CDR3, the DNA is TGTGCCAGCAGGGGACGAACAGGCTCCAATCAGCCCCAGCATTTT.

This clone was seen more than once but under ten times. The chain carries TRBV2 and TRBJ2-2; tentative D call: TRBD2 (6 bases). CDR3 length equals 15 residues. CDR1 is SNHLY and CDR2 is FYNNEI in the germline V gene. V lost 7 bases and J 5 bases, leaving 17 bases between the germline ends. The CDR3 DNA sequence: TGTGCCAGCACCTCCACGTGGGCGGGGACCGGGGAGCTGTTTTTT. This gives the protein CASTSTWAGTGELFF.

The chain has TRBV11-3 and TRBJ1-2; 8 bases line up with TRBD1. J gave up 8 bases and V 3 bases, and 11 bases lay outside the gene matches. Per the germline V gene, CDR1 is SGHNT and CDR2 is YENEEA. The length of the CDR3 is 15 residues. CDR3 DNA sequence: TGTGCCAGCAGCTTCCGACAGGGGCTAACTCGGGGCTACACCTTC. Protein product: CASSFRQGLTRGYTF.

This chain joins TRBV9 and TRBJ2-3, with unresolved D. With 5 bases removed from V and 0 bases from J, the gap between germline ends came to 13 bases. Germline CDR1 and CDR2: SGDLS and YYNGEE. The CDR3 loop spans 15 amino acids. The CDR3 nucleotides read TGTGCCAGCAGGGCCGGGTCCACTAGCACAGATACGCAGTATTTT. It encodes CASRAGSTSTDTQYF.

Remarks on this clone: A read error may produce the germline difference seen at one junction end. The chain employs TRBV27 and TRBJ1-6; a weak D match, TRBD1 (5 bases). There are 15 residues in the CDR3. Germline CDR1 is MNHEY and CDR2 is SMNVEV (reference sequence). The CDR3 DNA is TGTGCCAGCAGCTTATTCTGGGGGGGAAATTCACCCCTCCACTTT. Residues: CASSLFWGGNSPLHF.

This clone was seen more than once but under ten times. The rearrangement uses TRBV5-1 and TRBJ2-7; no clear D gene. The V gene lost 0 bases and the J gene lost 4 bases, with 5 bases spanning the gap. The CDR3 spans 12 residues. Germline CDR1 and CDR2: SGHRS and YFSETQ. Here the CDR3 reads CASSLDQYEQYF. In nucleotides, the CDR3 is TGCGCCAGCAGCTTGGACCAGTACGAGCAGTACTTC.

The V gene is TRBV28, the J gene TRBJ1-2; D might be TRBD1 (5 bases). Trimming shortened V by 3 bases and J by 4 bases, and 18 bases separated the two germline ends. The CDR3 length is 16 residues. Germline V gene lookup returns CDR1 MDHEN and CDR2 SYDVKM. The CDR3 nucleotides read TGTGCCAGCAGTTTTCCCGGGGCAGGTGCGCGCTATGGCTACACCTTC. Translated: CASSFPGAGARYGYTF.

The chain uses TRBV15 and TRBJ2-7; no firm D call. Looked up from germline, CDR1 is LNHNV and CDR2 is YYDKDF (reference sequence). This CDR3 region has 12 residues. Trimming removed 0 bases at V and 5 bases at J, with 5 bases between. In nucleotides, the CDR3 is TGTGCCACCAGCAGAGATATCCACGAGCAGTACTTC. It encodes CATSRDIHEQYF.

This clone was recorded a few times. CDR3 region: CASSYHFRQIKAFF. Here the CDR3 DNA reads TGCGCCAGCAGCTACCATTTTAGGCAGATAAAAGCTTTCTTT. The V call is TRBV4-1, the J call TRBJ1-1; D is ambiguous. V was cut by 5 bases and J by 9 bases, with 19 bases left in between. CDR1 and CDR2 from the germline V gene are MGHRA and YSYEKL. The CDR3 is 14 residues long.

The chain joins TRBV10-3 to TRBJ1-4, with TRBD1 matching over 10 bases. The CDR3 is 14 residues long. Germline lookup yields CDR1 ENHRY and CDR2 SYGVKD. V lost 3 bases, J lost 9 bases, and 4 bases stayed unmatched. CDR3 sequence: CAISEGTGVKKLFF. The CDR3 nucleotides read TGTGCCATCAGTGAAGGGACAGGGGTAAAAAAACTGTTTTTT.

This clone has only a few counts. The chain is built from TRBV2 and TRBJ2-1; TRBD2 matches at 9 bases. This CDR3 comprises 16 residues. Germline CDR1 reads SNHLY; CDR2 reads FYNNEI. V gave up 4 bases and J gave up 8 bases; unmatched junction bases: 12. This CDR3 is CASSASPGLAHHEQFF. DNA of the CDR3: TGTGCCAGCAGTGCAAGCCCGGGACTAGCTCACCATGAGCAGTTCTTC.

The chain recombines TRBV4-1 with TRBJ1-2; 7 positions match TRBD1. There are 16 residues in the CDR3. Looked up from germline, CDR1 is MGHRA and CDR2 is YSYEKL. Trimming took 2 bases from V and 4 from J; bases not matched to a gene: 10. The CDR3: CASSQPGKRTGYGYTF. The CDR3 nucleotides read TGCGCCAGCAGCCAACCAGGAAAAAGGACAGGCTATGGCTACACCTTC.

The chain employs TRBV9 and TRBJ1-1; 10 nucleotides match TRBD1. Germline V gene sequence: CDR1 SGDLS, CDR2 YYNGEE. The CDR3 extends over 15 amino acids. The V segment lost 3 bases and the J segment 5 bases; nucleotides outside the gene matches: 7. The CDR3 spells CASSAPTGGRTEAFF. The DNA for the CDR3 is TGTGCCAGCAGCGCACCGACAGGGGGCCGGACTGAAGCTTTCTTT.